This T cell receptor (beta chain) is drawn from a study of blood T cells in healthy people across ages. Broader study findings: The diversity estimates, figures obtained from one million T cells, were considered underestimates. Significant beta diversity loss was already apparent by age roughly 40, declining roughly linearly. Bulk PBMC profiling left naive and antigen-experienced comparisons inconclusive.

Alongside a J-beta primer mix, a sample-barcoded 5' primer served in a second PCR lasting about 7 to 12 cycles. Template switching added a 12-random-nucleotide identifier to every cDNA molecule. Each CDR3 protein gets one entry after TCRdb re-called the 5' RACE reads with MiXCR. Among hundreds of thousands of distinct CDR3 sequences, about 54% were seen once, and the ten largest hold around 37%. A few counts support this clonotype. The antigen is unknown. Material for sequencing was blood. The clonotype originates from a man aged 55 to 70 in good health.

CDR3 in DNA: TGTGCCAGCAGCCAGGGACAGGGATCGATCGAGCAGTACTTC. Amino acid sequence: CASSQGQGSIEQYF. V is TRBV3-1 and J is TRBJ2-5; the match to TRBD1 covers 9 bases. The DNA end favors TRBJ2-7, so the J call may be wrong. Germline assignment: CDR1 LGHDT and CDR2 YNNKEL (reference sequence). The CDR3 spans 14 residues.